A single sample is the source of the 20 T cell receptor beta chains below, sequenced in a study of spatial heterogeneity in lung cancer. Time point here: sample taken at primary tumor resection. Tumor, nontumor lung or frozen PBMC supplied whole RNA, sequenced without sorting. Via MiXCR, TCRdb re-called the 5' RACE reads, giving one row per CDR3 protein. The repertoire holds approximately 49,000 distinct CDR3 sequences, with over 4.5% as singletons. Sequenced here: PBMCs, sampled at surgery. These receptor sequences come from a male donor with early-stage non-small cell lung cancer.

This clonotype has a count of ten or more. The rearrangement links TRBV14 to TRBJ1-1; D unclear. The germline V and J ends were trimmed by 4 bases and 1 base, with 10 bases remaining between them. The CDR3 sequence is 14 residues long. In germline, CDR1 is SGHDN, CDR2 FVKESK. The chain's CDR3 is CASSRFQRNTEAFF. CDR3 DNA sequence: TGTGCCAGCAGCCGGTTCCAGAGGAACACTGAAGCTTTCTTT.

The sample holds a few counts of this clonotype. V and J are TRBV12-3 or TRBV12-4 and TRBJ1-2, with D hard to call. The V and J ends lost 8 bases and 4 bases respectively, with 23 bases between them. This CDR3 has 16 residues. CDR3 coding DNA: TGTGCCAGCGCCGCTGAGCGAGAGCCCGGAGCCTATGGCTACACCTTC. This translates into CASAAEREPGAYGYTF.

This clonotype was found many times. This sequence joins TRBV10-3 and TRBJ1-5; D is uncertain. Trimming took off 6 bases at V and 4 bases at J, with 7 bases between the two ends. Germline V gene data show CDR1 as ENHRY and CDR2 as SYGVKD. The CDR3 is 12 amino acids. This CDR3 reads CAISEENQPQHF. The CDR3 region has the DNA TGTGCCATCAGCGAAGAAAATCAGCCCCAGCATTTT.

This clonotype appeared many times. The chain has TRBV10-3 and TRBJ1-2, with 8 bases identical to TRBD1. Per germline, CDR1 ENHRY and CDR2 SYGVKD. The junction had 7 bases not matched to a gene; V was cut back by 4 bases and J by 0 bases. The CDR3 spans 16 residues. The CDR3 protein is CAISVRDRPANYGYTF. For the CDR3, the DNA is TGTGCCATCAGTGTCCGGGACAGGCCTGCTAACTATGGCTACACCTTC.

This clonotype has at least ten counts. The chain carries TRBV21-1 and TRBJ1-1; TRBD1 is the table's D call, not checked against the DNA. TRBV21-1 is classified as a pseudogene. This CDR3 has 16 amino acids. As DNA, the CDR3 is TGTGCCAGCAGCAAGGGTCCCCCGTCGGGGGACACTGAAGCTTTCTTT. This translates into CASSKGPPSGDTEAFF.

This clonotype was found a few times. This chain connects TRBV30 to TRBJ1-4; D gene ambiguous. The germline V gene encodes CDR1 GTSNPN and CDR2 SVGIG (reference sequence). There are 13 residues in the CDR3. Trimming stripped 5 bases from V and 4 bases from J, with 11 bases between. CDR3 loop: CAWALPGNEKLFF. Written as DNA, the CDR3 is TGTGCCTGGGCCCTTCCCGGTAATGAAAAACTGTTTTTT.

This clonotype was detected many times. The CDR3 loop is CASSQGRGVGGYNEQFF. DNA of the CDR3: TGCGCCAGCAGCCAAGGTCGGGGGGTGGGTGGATACAATGAGCAGTTCTTC. The chain uses TRBV4-1 and TRBJ2-1; TRBD2 agrees at 7 bases. With V trimmed by 1 base and J by 4 bases, 10 bases remained unmatched. This CDR3 contains 17 residues. Germline V gene lookup returns CDR1 MGHRA and CDR2 YSYEKL.

At least ten counts were recorded for this clonotype. The rearrangement links TRBV7-2 to TRBJ2-7; 7 bases agree with TRBD1. V lost 5 bases to trimming and J lost 7 bases; unmatched junction nucleotides: 14. The CDR3 runs to 15 residues. Germline loops: CDR1 SGHTA, CDR2 FQGNSA. The CDR3 here is CASSRQGPTKGEQYF. The CDR3 DNA reads as TGTGCCAGCAGCCGACAGGGACCCACCAAGGGTGAGCAGTACTTC. Using reference TRBV7-2 and TRBJ2-7 for the parts outside the CDR3, the full variable domain is GAGVSQSPSNKVTEKGKDVELRCDPISGHTALYWYRQSLGQGLEFLIYFQGNSAPDKSGLPSDRFSAERTGGSVSTLTIQRTQQEDSAVYLCASSRQGPTKGEQYFGPGTRLTVT.

Many counts were recorded for this clonotype. The chain uses TRBV7-9 and TRBJ2-4, with no clear D. V was shortened by 1 base and J by 0 bases, with 4 bases between the two germline ends. Germline CDR1 reads SEHNR; CDR2 reads FQNEAQ (reference sequence). The CDR3 sequence is 14 residues long. The CDR3 DNA follows: TGTGCCAGCAGCTTAGATTTAGCCAAAAACATTCAGTACTTC. This sequence encodes CASSLDLAKNIQYF.

The table lists this clonotype with many counts. The gene calls are TRBV12-3 or TRBV12-4 and TRBJ2-7, with TRBD1 matching over 8 bases. This CDR3 is 15 amino acids long. After removal of 5 bases from V and 5 bases from J, the junction contained 11 bases not matched to a gene. CDR3 loop: CASSLSGQATHEQYF. The CDR3 nucleotides are TGTGCCAGCAGTCTCTCGGGACAGGCCACCCACGAGCAGTACTTC.

This clonotype was counted at least ten times. This chain links TRBV11-2 with TRBJ2-1; D possibly corresponds to TRBD2 (6 bases). Trimming stripped 6 bases from V and 0 bases from J, with 15 bases between. Germline V gives CDR1 SGHAT, CDR2 FQNNGV. The CDR3 sequence is 16 residues long. This CDR3 reads CASRVSGSSSYNEQFF. DNA for the CDR3: TGTGCCAGCAGGGTTAGCGGATCGAGCTCCTACAATGAGCAGTTCTTC.

A remark on this clonotype: The germline gene is not matched at one end of the junction; a read error may be the cause. The chain has TRBV20-1 and TRBJ1-5; weak D call: TRBD1 (5 bases). The CDR3 length is 16 residues. The germline V gene has CDR1 DFQATT and CDR2 SNEGSKA (reference sequence). CDR3 in amino acids: CSARDRSSGINQLQHF. The CDR3 coding sequence is TGCAGTGCTAGAGATCGGTCCTCAGGGATCAATCAGCTCCAGCATTTT.

The chain recombines TRBV7-9 with TRBJ2-3; D not resolved. CDR3 length equals 12 residues. V gave up 2 bases and J gave up 9 bases, with 9 bases separating them. CDR1 and CDR2 (germline): SEHNR, FQNEAQ (reference sequence). As DNA, the CDR3 is TGTGCCAGCAGCTTAATGGGAACCACGCAGTATTTT. Amino acids: CASSLMGTTQYF.

This clonotype was counted at least ten times. The CDR3 reads CSAIQGNTEAFF. CDR3 bases: TGCAGTGCTATACAGGGGAACACTGAAGCTTTCTTT. The genes are TRBV20-1 and TRBJ1-1, with D possibly TRBD1 on 6 matching bases. Germline-derived CDR1 and CDR2 are DFQATT and SNEGSKA (reference sequence). The ends were cut back, 4 bases at V and 1 base at J, with 7 bases in the middle. The length of the CDR3 is 12 residues.

This clonotype was counted a few times. The gene calls are TRBV2 and TRBJ1-2, with D unresolved. CDR3 size: 14 residues. Trimming took off 4 bases at V and 0 bases at J, with 9 bases between the two ends. Germline V CDR1 and CDR2: SNHLY, FYNNEI. The CDR3 sequence: CASSAGPANYGYTF. CDR3 bases: TGTGCCAGCAGTGCCGGGCCAGCTAACTATGGCTACACCTTC. Full variable domain (remainder filled in from reference TRBV2 and TRBJ1-2): EPEVTQTPSHQVTQMGQEVILRCVPISNHLYFYWYRQILGQKVEFLVSFYNNEISEKSEIFDDQFSVERPDGSNFTLKIRSTKLEDSAMYFCASSAGPANYGYTFGSGTRLTVV.

This clonotype occurred many times. The chain is built from TRBV11-2 and TRBJ2-7, with 9 positions matching TRBD2. Trimming cost V 5 bases and J 2 bases; bases outside gene matches: 4. The CDR3 sequence is 14 residues long. The germline gives CDR1 SGHAT, CDR2 FQNNGV. CDR3 region: CASSISGSAYEQYF. The DNA of the CDR3 is TGTGCCAGCAGCATTAGCGGGAGCGCCTACGAGCAGTACTTC.

This clonotype occurred a few times. The chain is built from TRBV20-1 and TRBJ2-3; 13 positions match TRBD2. Trimming took 5 bases from V and 4 from J; bases not matched to a gene: 3. The CDR3 has 14 amino acids. From germline, CDR1 is DFQATT and CDR2 SNEGSKA (reference sequence). The CDR3: CSASTSGRSDTQYF. DNA of the CDR3: TGCAGTGCTTCGACTAGCGGGAGGTCAGATACGCAGTATTTT.

At least ten counts were recorded for this clonotype. J is TRBJ2-1 and V is TRBV25-1, with D uncertain. Germline CDR1 is MGHDK and CDR2 is SYGVNS. V shed 2 bases and J shed 7 bases, with 12 bases lying between them. The CDR3 consists of 14 residues. The CDR3 spells CASSEPQLENEQFF. CDR3 DNA sequence: TGTGCCAGCAGTGAACCGCAACTTGAAAATGAGCAGTTCTTC.

This clonotype was found many times. The chain combines TRBV6-6 with TRBJ2-5, with a tentative D call TRBD2 (6 bases). Trimming removed 6 bases at V and 5 bases at J, with 19 bases between. The CDR3 is 15 amino acids. Germline V gives CDR1 MNHNY, CDR2 SVGAGI (reference sequence). The CDR3 DNA follows: TGTGCCAGCAGGCTCACGGGAGAGGGGCCGGAGACCCAGTACTTC. Translated, it gives CASRLTGEGPETQYF.

Remarks on this clonotype: A read error may be the cause here, since a much bigger clone is one base away. The J gene is TRBJ2-2, the V gene TRBV29-1; D gene ambiguous. There are 13 residues in the CDR3. V dropped 4 bases and J dropped 7 bases, with 13 bases sitting between them. The germline V gene encodes CDR1 SQVTM and CDR2 ANQGSEA. CDR3 bases: TGCAGCGTTGCGGGCCCAGACATCGGGGAGCTGTTTTTT. Translation gives CSVAGPDIGELFF.